A single T cell receptor beta chain is shown here with its context. Generated by immunoSEQ multiplex PCR, the TCRdb table keeps only in-frame clones and is missing some. The sample has some 150,000 clones, about four fifths seen once. This CDR3 has 15 residues. Trimming removed 4 bases from V and 3 bases from J; junction bases left unmatched: 5. CDR1 and CDR2 (germline): SGHKS, YYEKEE (reference sequence). The record originates from a study of blood T cell repertoires in COVID-19. Looking at the study overall: Whether acute or convalescent, the COVID-19 samples came from the United States, Italy and Spain.

The chain combines TRBV5-5 with TRBJ1-4, with 8 bases fitting TRBD1. The sequencing input was peripheral blood. This TCR was sampled from a woman aged 70 to 79 with COVID-19, enrolled during active disease. CDR3: CASSIGTGANEKLFF. The CDR3 DNA reads TGTGCCAGCAGCATCGGGACAGGAGCTAATGAAAAACTGTTTTTT.